This TCR beta chain emerged from a study of T-cell reconstitution after alpha-beta-depleted transplantation in children. Trimming at V came to 5 bases and at J to 0 bases, leaving 4 bases not matched to a gene. The germline V gene has CDR1 DFQATT and CDR2 SNEGSKA (reference sequence). CDR3 length equals 14 residues. This clonotype was seen a few times. Unique molecular identifiers were built into the TCRbeta library. One entry per CDR3 protein, called by TCRdb with MiXCR from the PCR reads. The data show over 550,000 distinct CDR3 sequences, roughly a tenth seen once. This receptor was obtained from a human donor who donated a stem cell graft to a child with acute myeloid leukemia. V is TRBV20-1 and J is TRBJ2-3, with TRBD2 identical over 8 bases. The input for sequencing was PBMCs from the stem cell graft donor, taken from the stem cell graft. CDR3 coding DNA: TGCAGTGCTCGGACTAGCCGTAGCACAGATACGCAGTATTTT. Protein: CSARTSRSTDTQYF.